Listed below are T cell receptor beta chains from one sample, sequenced in a study of blood T cell repertoires in COVID-19. Here immunoSEQ multiplex PCR was the method, and the copy in TCRdb shows in-frame clones only, minus some. The sample consists of tens of thousands of clones, 82% of them appearing once. The specimen sequenced was peripheral blood. The receptors originated from a woman aged 60-70 years with acute or convalescent COVID-19. The CDR3 runs from the conserved cysteine through the conserved F or W. Each record gives: V gene, D gene, clone size, CDR3 protein. D genes are given only for firm matches. Expanded clones get a size class; other rows say once, few or many, or leave the size out.

TRBV27 TRBD1 few CASSPGTGTGTEAFF
TRBV9 TRBD1 NA CASSPSTGGLQPQHF
TRBV30 TRBD1 NA CAWSPLGQSYGYTF
TRBV19 TRBD1 NA CASSIRQGTIYGYTF
TRBV7-9 NA NA CASSRDIRGTGNTIYF
TRBV19 NA NA CAAGGPKWNTEAFF
TRBV9 NA NA CASSVGPGTEAFF
TRBV3-1/TRBV3-2 TRBD2 once CASSQGFSGGANLYNEQFF
TRBV5-5 TRBD1 few CASSPTGALVYGYTF
TRBV4-1 NA NA CASSQDTAGTNYGYTF
TRBV18 NA once CASSRGQRLNNEQFF
TRBV29-1 TRBD2 NA CSARAGVDYEQFF
TRBV20-1 NA NA CSASDGTRMNTEAFF
TRBV24-1 TRBD2 once CATSDRTSGGYNEQFF
TRBV2 NA NA CASSVDRANTEAFF
TRBV9 TRBD2 NA CASSVGGSVTGELFF
TRBV19 TRBD1 few CASSISRTGNTEAFF
TRBV6-5 TRBD1 NA CASRADRGPYEQYF
TRBV28 NA once CASIKNTGELFF
TRBV6-2/TRBV6-3 TRBD1 NA CASSYAGPGQGFPGNTIYF
TRBV4-2 NA NA CASSQGYSQLPYEQYF
TRBV14 NA NA CASSQNRARGEKLFF
TRBV6-5 NA NA CAASGGSNYGYTF
TRBV29-1 NA NA CSVQSPGFTEAFF
TRBV6-1 NA NA CATSTGLVDGYTF
TRBV5-5 NA once CASSLSPDNSYEQYF
TRBV19 TRBD1 NA CASNLGQGPGALHF
TRBV30 TRBD2 NA CAWSSLAGGEDTQYF
TRBV11-3 NA few CASSLVPSGGGEQFF